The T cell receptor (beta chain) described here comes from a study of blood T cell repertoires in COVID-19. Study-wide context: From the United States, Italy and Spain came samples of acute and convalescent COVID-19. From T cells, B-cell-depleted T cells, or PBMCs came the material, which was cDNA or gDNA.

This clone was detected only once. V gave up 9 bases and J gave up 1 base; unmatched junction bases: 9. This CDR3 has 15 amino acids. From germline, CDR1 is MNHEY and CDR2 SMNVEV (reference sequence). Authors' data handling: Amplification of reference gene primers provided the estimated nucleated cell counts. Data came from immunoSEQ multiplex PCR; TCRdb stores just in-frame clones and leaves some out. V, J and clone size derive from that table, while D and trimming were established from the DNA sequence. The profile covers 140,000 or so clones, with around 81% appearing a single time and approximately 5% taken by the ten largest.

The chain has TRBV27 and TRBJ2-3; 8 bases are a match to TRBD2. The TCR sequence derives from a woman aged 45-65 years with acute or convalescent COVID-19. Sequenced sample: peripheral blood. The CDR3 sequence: CARGGKTSGTDTQYF. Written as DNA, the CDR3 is TGTGCCAGGGGCGGTAAGACTAGCGGCACAGATACGCAGTATTTT.